The TCR beta chain described here comes from a study of OX40 agonist ivuxolimab in advanced cancers. The CDR3 is 12 residues long. Deletions cut 2 bases from V and 4 bases from J, with 6 bases between. In germline, CDR1 is SNHLY, CDR2 FYNNEI. Sequencing was performed with immunoSEQ multiplex PCR; in TCRdb, only in-frame clones are kept and a portion is missing. Among under 70,000 clones, approximately 86% were seen once, and the ten largest hold 0.85% to 1.4%. The TCR was taken from an adult with an advanced solid tumor such as melanoma, head and neck, liver or kidney cancer. Sample: CD4+ or CD8+ T cells sorted from blood, taken in a trial of the OX40 agonist ivuxolimab. The chain uses TRBV2 and TRBJ2-7; D unclear. CDR3 bases: TGTGCCAGCAGTGAAACCAGTTACGAGCAGTACTTC. Amino acid sequence: CASSETSYEQYF. Supplemented by reference TRBV2 and TRBJ2-7, the full variable domain reads EPEVTQTPSHQVTQMGQEVILRCVPISNHLYFYWYRQILGQKVEFLVSFYNNEISEKSEIFDDQFSVERPDGSNFTLKIRSTKLEDSAMYFCASSETSYEQYFGPGTRLTVT.